The entry that follows covers one T cell receptor beta chain sequence. The CDR3 totals 14 residues. V shed 1 base, J shed 8 bases, and the junction held 1 base outside the gene matches. CDR1 and CDR2 from the germline V gene are SGHNT and YYREEE (reference sequence). Method: immunoSEQ multiplex PCR; TCRdb's copy keeps in-frame clones and lacks some. The repertoire consists of under 4,000 clones, with 63% occurring once and the leading ten covering 25%. This record belongs to a study of CD39 and CD103 CD8 tumor-infiltrating T cells. The TCR was taken from a human donor with head and neck squamous cell carcinoma. V and J are TRBV5-4 and TRBJ1-6; the match to TRBD1 covers 9 bases. The specimen was CD39- CD103- CD8+ T cells sorted from the tumor. Subset reported: CD103-CD39- double-negative CD45RA- CD8 T cells. The CDR3 DNA is TGTGCCAGCAGCTTGACAGGGGGCTATTCACCCCTCCACTTT. Protein: CASSLTGGYSPLHF.